This T cell receptor (beta chain) derives from a study of OX40 agonist ivuxolimab in advanced cancers. Study details: Among those enrolled, mean age was about 60 years (range about 23 to 79) and 82.7% were male. Checkpoint inhibitors had been given previously to approximately 41% of patients.

As for this clone: The antigen is undetermined.

Findings of the study overall: Expanded clones belonging to CD8+ T cells outnumbered, on average, those of CD4+.

Measured with immunoSEQ multiplex PCR; TCRdb has only the in-frame clones, and not every one. The sample holds some 100,000 clones; roughly nine tenths are singletons and the top ten take approximately 0.31%. This sample comprised CD4+ or CD8+ T cells sorted from blood, obtained in a trial of the OX40 agonist ivuxolimab. The receptor comes from an adult with an advanced solid tumor such as melanoma, head and neck, liver or kidney cancer.

The CDR3 protein is CASSSPTPLDYGYTF. CDR3 in DNA: TGTGCCAGCAGTTCCCCGACACCGTTAGACTATGGCTACACCTTC. V and J are TRBV28 and TRBJ1-2; D gene uncertain. The CDR3 length is 15 residues. Trimming cost V 4 bases and J 3 bases, with 15 bases left between them. Per the germline V gene, CDR1 is MDHEN and CDR2 is SYDVKM.